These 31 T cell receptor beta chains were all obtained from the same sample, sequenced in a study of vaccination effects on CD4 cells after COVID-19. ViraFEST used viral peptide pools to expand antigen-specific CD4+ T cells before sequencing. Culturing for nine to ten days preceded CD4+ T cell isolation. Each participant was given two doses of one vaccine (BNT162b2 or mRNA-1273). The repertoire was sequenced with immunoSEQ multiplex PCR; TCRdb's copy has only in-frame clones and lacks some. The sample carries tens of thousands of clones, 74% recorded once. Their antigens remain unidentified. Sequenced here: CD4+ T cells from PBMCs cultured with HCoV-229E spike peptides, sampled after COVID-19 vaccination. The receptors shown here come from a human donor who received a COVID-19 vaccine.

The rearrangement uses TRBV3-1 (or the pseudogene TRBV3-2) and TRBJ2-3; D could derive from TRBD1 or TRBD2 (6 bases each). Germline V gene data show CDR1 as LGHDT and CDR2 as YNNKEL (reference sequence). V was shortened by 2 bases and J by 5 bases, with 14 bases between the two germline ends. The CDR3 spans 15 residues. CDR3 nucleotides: TGTGCCAGCAGCCAAAAAGGGGGGCCAGTAGATACGCAGTATTTT. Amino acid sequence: CASSQKGGPVDTQYF.

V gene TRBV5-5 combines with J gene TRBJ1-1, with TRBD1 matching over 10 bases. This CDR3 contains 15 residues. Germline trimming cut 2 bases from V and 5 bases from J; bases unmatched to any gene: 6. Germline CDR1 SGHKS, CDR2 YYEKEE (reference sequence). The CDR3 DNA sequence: TGTGCCAGCAGCTTTACCGGGACAGGGGAAACTGAAGCTTTCTTT. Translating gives CASSFTGTGETEAFF.

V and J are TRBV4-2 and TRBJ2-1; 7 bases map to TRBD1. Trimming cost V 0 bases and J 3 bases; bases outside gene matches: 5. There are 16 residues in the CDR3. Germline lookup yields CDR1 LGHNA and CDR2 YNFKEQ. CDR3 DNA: TGTGCCAGCAGCCAAGAGGAGAGGGGGCGCTACAATGAGCAGTTCTTC. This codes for CASSQEERGRYNEQFF.

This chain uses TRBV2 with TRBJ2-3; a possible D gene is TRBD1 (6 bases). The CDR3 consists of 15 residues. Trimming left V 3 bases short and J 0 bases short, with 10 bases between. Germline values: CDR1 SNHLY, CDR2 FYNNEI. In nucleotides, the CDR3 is TGTGCCAGCAGTGATAGGGGGTTTAGCACAGATACGCAGTATTTT. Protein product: CASSDRGFSTDTQYF.

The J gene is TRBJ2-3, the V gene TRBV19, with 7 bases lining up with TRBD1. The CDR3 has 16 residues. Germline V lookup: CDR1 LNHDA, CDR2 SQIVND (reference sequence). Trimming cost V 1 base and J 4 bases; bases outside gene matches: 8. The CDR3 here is CASSIGQGVGADTQYF. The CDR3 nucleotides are TGTGCCAGTAGTATAGGTCAGGGGGTAGGGGCAGATACGCAGTATTTT.

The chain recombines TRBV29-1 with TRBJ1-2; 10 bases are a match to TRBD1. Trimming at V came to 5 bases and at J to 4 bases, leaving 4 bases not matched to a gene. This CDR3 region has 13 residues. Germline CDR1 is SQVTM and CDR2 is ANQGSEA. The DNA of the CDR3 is TGCAGCGTTACGGGACAGGGGACCTATGGCTACACCTTC. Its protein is CSVTGQGTYGYTF.

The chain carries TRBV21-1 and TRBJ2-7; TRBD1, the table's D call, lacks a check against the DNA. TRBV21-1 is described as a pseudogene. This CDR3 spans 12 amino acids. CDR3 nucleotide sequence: TGTGCCAGCACCCGATTACCAGACGAGCAGTACGTC. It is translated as CASTRLPDEQYV.

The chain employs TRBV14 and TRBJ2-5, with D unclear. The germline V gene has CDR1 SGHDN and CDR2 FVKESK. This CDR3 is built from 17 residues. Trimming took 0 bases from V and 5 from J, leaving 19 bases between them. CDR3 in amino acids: CASSQDSSLGFAETQYF. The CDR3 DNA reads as TGTGCCAGCAGCCAAGATTCTTCGTTAGGGTTCGCGGAGACCCAGTACTTC.

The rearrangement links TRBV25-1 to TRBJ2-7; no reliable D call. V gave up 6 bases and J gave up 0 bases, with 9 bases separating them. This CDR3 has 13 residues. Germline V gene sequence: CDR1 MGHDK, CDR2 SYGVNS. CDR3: CASSQTDSYEQYV. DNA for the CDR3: TGTGCCAGCAGCCAGACCGACTCCTACGAGCAGTACGTC.

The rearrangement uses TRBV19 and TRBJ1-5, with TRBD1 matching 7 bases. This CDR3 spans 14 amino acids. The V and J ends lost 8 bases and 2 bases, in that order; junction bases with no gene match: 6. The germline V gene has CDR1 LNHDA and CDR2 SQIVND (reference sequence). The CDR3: CASERQGGNQPQHF. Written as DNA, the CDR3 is TGTGCCAGTGAAAGACAGGGAGGCAATCAGCCCCAGCATTTT.

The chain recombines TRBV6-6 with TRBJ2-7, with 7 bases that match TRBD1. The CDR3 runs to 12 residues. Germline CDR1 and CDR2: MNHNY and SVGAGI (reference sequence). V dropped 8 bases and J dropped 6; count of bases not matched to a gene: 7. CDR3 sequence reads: CASGSGGSEQYV. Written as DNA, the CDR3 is TGTGCCAGCGGCTCAGGGGGTAGCGAGCAGTACGTC.

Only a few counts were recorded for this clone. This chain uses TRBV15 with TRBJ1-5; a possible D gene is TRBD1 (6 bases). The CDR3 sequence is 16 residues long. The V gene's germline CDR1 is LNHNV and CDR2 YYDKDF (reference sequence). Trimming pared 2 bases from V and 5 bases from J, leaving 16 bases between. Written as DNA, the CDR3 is TGTGCCACCAGCAGAAATGTAGTCAGGGGCGATCAGCCCCAGCATTTT. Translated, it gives CATSRNVVRGDQPQHF.

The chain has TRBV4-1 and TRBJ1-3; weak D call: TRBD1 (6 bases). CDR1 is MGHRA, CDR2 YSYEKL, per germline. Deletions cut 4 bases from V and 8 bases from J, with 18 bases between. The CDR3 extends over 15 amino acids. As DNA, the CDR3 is TGCGCCAGCAGCCCGGGGGGGGCCGCCCGGGACACCATATATTTT. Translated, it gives CASSPGGAARDTIYF.

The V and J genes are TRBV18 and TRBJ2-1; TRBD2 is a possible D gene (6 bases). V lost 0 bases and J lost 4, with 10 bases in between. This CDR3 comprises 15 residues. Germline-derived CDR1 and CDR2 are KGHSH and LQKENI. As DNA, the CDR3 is TGTGCCAGCTCACCACCGGGGAGGCGGTACAATGAGCAGTTCTTC. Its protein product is CASSPPGRRYNEQFF. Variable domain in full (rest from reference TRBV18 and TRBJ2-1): NAGVMQNPRHLVRRRGQEARLRCSPMKGHSHVYWYRQLPEEGLKFMVYLQKENIIDESGMPKERFSAEFPKEGPSILRIQQVVRGDSAAYFCASSPPGRRYNEQFFGPGTRLTVL.

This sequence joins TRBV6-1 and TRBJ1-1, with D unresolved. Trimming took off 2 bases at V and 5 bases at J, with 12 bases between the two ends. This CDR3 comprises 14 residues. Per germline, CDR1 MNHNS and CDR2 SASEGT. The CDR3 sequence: CASSETVGSTEAFF. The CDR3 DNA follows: TGTGCCAGCAGTGAAACCGTCGGGAGTACTGAAGCTTTCTTT.

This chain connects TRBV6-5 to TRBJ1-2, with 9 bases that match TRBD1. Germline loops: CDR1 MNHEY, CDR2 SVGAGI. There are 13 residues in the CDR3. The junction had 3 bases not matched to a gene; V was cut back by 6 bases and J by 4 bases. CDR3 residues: CASRTGGTYGYTF. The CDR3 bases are TGTGCCAGCAGGACAGGGGGTACCTATGGCTACACCTTC.

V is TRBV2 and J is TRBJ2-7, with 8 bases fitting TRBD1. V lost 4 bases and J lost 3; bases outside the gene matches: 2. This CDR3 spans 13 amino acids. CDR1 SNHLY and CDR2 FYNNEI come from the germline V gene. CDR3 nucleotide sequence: TGTGCCAGCAGTGCCGGGACAGGCTACGAGCAGTACGTC. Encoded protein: CASSAGTGYEQYV.

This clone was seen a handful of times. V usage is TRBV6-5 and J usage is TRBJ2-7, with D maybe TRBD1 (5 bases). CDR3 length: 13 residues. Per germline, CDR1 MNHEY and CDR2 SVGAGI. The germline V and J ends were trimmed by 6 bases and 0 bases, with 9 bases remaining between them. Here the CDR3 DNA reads TGTGCCAGCAGGCAGGGAAGCTCCTACGAGCAGTACGTC. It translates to CASRQGSSYEQYV.

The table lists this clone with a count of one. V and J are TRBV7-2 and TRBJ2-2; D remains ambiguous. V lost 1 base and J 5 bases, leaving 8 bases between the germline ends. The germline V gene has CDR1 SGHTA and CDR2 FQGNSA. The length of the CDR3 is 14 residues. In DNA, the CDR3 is TGTGCCAGCAGCTTAGTAGCTGTTACCGGGGAGCTGTTTTTT. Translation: CASSLVAVTGELFF.

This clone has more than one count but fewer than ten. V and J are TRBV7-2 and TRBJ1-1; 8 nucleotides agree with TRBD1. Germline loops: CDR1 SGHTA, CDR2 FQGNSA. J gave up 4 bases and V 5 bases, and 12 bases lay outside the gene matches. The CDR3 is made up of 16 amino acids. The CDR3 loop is CASSLFGQGRVTEAFF. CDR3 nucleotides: TGTGCCAGCAGCCTGTTTGGACAGGGCCGTGTCACTGAAGCTTTCTTT.

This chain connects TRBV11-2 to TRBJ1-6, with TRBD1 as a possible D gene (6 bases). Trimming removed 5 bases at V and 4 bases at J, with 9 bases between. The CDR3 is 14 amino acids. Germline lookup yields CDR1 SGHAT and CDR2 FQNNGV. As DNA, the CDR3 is TGTGCCAGCAGCCCCACAGGGTATAATTCACCCCTCCACTTT. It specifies CASSPTGYNSPLHF.

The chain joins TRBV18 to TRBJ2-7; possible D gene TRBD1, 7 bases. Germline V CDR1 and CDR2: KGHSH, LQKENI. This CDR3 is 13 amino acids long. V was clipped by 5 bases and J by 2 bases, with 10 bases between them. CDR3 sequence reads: CASSAGQTYEQYV. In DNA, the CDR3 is TGTGCCAGCTCAGCGGGACAGACCTACGAGCAGTACGTC.

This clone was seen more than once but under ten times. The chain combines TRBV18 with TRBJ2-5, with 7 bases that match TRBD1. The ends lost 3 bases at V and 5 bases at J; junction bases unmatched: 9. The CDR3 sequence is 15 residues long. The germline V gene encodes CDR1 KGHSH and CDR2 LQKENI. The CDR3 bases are TGTGCCAGCTCACCTGACCAGGACAGGATCGAGACCCAGTACTTC. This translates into CASSPDQDRIETQYF.

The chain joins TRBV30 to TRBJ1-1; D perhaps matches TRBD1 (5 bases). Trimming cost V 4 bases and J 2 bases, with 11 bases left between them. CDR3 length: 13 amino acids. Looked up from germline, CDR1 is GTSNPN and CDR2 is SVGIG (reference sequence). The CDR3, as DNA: TGTGCCTGGATTTACGGGGGTAACACTGAAGCTTTCTTT. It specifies CAWIYGGNTEAFF.

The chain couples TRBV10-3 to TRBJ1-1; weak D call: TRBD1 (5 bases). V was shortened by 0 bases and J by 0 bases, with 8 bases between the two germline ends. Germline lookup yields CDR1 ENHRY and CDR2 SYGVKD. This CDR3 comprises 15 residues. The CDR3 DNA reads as TGTGCCATCAGTGAGTCCGGGACCGTGAACACTGAAGCTTTCTTT. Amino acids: CAISESGTVNTEAFF.

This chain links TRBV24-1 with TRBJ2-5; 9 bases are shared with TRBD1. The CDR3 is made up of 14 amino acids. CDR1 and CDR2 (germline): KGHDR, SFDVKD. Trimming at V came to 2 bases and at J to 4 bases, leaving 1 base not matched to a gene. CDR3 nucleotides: TGTGCCACCAGTGATTGGACAGGGGTAGAGACCCAGTACTTC. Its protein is CATSDWTGVETQYF.

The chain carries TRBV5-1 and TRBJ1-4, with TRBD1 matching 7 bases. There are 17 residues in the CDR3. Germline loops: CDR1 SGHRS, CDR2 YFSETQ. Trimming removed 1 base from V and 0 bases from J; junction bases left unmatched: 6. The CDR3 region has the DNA TGCGCCAGCAGCTTGTCGACAGGGCCTGCAACTAATGAAAAACTGTTTTTT. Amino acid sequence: CASSLSTGPATNEKLFF.

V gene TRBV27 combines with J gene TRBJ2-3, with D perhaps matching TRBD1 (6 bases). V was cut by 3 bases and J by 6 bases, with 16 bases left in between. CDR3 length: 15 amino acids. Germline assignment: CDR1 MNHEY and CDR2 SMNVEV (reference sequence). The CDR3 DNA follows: TGTGCCAGCAGTTTGCAGGGCAGGGGATCCGATACGCAGTATTTT. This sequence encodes CASSLQGRGSDTQYF.

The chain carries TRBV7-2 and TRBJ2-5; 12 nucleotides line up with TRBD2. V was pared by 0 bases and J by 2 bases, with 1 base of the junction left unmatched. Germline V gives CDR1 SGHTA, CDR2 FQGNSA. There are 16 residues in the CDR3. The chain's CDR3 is CASSLATSGGQETQYF. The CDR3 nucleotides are TGTGCCAGCAGCTTAGCGACTAGCGGGGGACAAGAGACCCAGTACTTC. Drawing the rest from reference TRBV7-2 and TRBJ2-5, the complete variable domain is GAGVSQSPSNKVTEKGKDVELRCDPISGHTALYWYRQSLGQGLEFLIYFQGNSAPDKSGLPSDRFSAERTGGSVSTLTIQRTQQEDSAVYLCASSLATSGGQETQYFGPGTRLLVL.

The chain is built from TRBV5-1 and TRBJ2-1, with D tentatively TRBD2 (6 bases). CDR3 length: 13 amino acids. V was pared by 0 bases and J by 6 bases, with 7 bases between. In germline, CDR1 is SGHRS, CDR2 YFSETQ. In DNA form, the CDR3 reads TGCGCCAGCAGCTTGGTGGGACTCAATGAGCAGTTCTTC. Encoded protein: CASSLVGLNEQFF.

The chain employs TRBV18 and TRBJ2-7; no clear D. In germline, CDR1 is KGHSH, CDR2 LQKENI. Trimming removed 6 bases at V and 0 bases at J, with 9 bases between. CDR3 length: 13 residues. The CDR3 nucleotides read TGTGCCAGCTCCCCTGGCAGCTCCTACGAGCAGTACGTC. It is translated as CASSPGSSYEQYV.